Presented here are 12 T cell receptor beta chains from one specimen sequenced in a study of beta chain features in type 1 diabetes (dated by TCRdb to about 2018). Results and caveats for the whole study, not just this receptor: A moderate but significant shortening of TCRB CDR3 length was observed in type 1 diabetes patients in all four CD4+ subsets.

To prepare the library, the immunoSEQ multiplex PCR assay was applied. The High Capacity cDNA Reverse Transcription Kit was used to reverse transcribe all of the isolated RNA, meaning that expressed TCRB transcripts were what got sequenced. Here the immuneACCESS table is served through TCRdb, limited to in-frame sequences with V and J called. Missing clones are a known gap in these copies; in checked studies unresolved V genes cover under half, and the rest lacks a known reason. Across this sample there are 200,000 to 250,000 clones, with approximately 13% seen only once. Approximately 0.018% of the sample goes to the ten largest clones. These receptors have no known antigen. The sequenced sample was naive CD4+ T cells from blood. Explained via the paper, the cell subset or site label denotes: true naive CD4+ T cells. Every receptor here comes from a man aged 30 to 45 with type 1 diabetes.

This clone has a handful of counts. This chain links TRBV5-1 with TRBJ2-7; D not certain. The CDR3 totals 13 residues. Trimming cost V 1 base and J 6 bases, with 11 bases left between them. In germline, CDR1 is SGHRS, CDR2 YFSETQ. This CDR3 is CASSLTGFGEQYF. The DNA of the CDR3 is TGCGCCAGCAGCTTGACCGGGTTCGGCGAGCAGTACTTC.

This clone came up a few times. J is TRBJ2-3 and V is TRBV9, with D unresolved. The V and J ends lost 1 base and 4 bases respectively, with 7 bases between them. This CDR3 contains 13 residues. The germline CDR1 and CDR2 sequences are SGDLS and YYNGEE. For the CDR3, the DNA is TGTGCCAGCAGCGTATTCGGAGCAGATACGCAGTATTTT. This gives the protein CASSVFGADTQYF.

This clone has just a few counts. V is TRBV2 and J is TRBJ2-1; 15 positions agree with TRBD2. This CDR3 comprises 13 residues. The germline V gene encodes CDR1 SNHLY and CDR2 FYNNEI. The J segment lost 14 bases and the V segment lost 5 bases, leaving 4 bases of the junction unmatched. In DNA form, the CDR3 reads TGTGCCAGCAGTCGGACTAGCGGGGGGGCCGAGTTCTTC. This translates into CASSRTSGGAEFF.

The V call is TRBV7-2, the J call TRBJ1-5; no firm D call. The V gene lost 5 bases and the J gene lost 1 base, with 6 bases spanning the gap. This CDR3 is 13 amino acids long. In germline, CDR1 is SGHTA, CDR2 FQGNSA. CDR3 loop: CASSPESNQPQHF. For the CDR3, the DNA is TGTGCCAGCAGCCCCGAGAGCAATCAGCCCCAGCATTTT.

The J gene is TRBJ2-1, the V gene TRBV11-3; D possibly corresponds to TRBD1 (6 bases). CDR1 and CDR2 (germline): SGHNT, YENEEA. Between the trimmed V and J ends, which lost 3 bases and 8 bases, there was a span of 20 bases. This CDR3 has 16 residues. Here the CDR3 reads CASSFRTDPAHDEQFF. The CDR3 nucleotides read TGTGCCAGCAGCTTTAGGACAGATCCCGCTCATGATGAGCAGTTCTTC.

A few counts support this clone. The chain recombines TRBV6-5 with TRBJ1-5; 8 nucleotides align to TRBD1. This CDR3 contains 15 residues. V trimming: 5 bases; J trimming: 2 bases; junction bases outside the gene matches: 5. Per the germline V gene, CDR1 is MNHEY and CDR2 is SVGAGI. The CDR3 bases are TGTGCCAGCAGTCGGACAGGGCCGGGCAATCAGCCCCAGCATTTT. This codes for CASSRTGPGNQPQHF.

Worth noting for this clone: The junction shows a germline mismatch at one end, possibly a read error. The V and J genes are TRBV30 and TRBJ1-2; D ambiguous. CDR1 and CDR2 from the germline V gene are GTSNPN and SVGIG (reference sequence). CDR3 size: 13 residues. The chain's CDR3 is CAGSQTGNYGYTF. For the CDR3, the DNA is TGTGCCGGGAGTCAGACTGGTAACTATGGCTACACCTTC.

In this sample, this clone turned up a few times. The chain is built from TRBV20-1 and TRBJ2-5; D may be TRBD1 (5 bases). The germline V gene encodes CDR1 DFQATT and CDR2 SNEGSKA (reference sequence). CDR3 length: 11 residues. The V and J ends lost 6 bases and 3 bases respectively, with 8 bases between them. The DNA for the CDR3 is TGCAGTGCGGGCAGGGAAGAGACCCAGTACTTC. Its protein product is CSAGREETQYF.

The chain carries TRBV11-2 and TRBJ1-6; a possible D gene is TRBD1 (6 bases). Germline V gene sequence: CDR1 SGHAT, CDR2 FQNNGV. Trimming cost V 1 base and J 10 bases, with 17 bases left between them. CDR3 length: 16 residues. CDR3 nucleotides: TGTGCCAGCAGCTTAGCGGGGGGGGGCCGGAGATCACCCCTCCACTTT. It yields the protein CASSLAGGGRRSPLHF. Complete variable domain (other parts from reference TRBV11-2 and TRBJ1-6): EAGVAQSPRYKIIEKRQSVAFWCNPISGHATLYWYQQILGQGPKLLIQFQNNGVVDDSQLPKDRFSAERLKGVDSTLKIQPAKLEDSAVYLCASSLAGGGRRSPLHFGNGTRLTVT.

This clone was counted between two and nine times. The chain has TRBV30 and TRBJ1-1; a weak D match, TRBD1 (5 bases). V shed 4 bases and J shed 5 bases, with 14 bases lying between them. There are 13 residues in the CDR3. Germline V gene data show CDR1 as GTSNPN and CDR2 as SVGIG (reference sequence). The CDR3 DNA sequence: TGTGCCTGGACGTACGTTGGGGGGACTGAAGCTTTCTTT. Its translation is CAWTYVGGTEAFF.

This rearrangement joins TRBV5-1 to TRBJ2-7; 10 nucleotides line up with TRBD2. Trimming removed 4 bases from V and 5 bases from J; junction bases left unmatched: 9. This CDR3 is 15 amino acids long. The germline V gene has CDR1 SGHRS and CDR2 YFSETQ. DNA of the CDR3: TGCGCCAGCAGCCCTACTAGCGGGAAGGCCCACGAGCAGTACTTC. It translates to CASSPTSGKAHEQYF.

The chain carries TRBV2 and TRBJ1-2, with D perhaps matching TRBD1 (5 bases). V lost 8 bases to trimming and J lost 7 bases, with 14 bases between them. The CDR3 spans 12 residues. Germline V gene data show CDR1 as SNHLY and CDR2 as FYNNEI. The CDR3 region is CASVDFGGGYTF. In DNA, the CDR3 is TGTGCCAGCGTGGACTTCGGGGGTGGCTACACCTTC.